This TCR beta chain emerged from a study of CD8 T cells in acute hepatitis C reinfection (dated by TCRdb to about 2021). Context from the whole study: The study profiled the TCRbeta repertoire of CD8+ T cells specific for the HCV NS3-1073 epitope during acute infection and after viral clearance. Several spontaneous resolvers contributed paired acute and follow-up samples.

Turning to this clone: Its binding antigen is unknown. Base-call qualities are not available, and no considerably larger clone is one nucleotide away.

The time point label, as the study defines it: naive CD8 control sorted from an acute-time-point sample. Enrolled in the Montreal Hepatitis C Cohort (HEPCO) in Canada, the donors were people who inject drugs, and these donors were followed every 3 months. Acute primary HCV infection was defined as a positive HCV RNA or antibody test that came after a negative test within the prior 24 weeks. Cells were surface stained with CD3, CD8 and CD45RO antibodies, and an aqua fixable dye was used to exclude dead cells. The cohort comprised 8 or 9 spontaneous resolvers, defined by HCV RNA clearance within 24 weeks. From thawed, previously cryostored peripheral blood mononuclear cells, CD8+ T cells were purified through negative selection performed by means of the MACS CD8+ T cell Isolation Kit. Cells were sorted on a BD FACSAria II cell sorter. Based on the germline V gene (reference sequence), the CDR1 and CDR2 sequences are MNHEY and SMNVEV. Including the terminal cysteine and phenylalanine, the CDR3 comprises 15 residues. Only the CDR3 portion is preserved as DNA: 45 bases, with reading frame beginning at the first base. Trimmed from V: 4 bases; trimmed from J: 3 bases; junction bases lacking a gene match: 3.

The paper's findings and limits, for the study overall: It was rare for CDR3 sequences to be shared with other epitopes, and exact matching may have been limited by differing sequencing approaches. NS3-1073 specific repertoires were highly diverse, with no significant diversity differences between acute resolver, follow-up resolver and acute chronic samples. All groups preferentially used the TRBV04 and TRBV06 gene families, and overrepresentation in the naive pool did not explain this preferential usage. Regardless of outcome, roughly 12 public clonotypes were found, and one public clonotype used V04-02/J02-02. Only the TCRbeta chain was sequenced in bulk, so alphabeta pairing of public clonotypes could not be determined. No follow-up repertoires were available for chronically infected subjects, since NS3-1073 specific cells were too rare to be sorted.

The FACS-sorted cells had their genomic DNA extracted, and the commercial immunoSEQ service was used to sequence the TCRbeta chains. On the authors' methods: ImmunoSEQ Analyzer software v3.0 and R v3.5.1 were the tools used to analyze the repertoire data. Only productive rearrangements were analyzed, as sequences containing stop codons or out-of-frame rearrangements were removed. The sequencing provider supplied the metrics for Simpson diversity, Shannon entropy, CDR3 length and nucleotide addition. Clonotypes were grouped by frequency into dominant, sub-dominant, low or lowest abundance categories, and clonotypes below 0.1% were left out of most analyses. A CDR3 amino acid clonotype was designated public if detected in at least two subjects at a cumulative frequency of at least 0.5%. TCRdb obtained this table from immuneACCESS and retained in-frame rearrangements with V and J assigned. These tables miss some clones; where compared with another copy, unresolved V genes account for less than half of the shortfall, and the remainder is unexplained. V, J and clone size were drawn from that table, and D and trimming were deduced from the DNA. The sample includes fewer than 40,000 clones, with roughly 85% observed a single time. 11% of the sample lies in the top ten.

Material for sequencing was naive CD8+ T cells from PBMCs. The label giving this sample's cell subset or site can be read as: sorted total naive CD45RO-negative CD8+ T cells. Rearrangement joined TRBV27 to TRBJ2-1; 10 nucleotides in the junction match TRBD1. This TCR derives from a woman aged 18-29 years who spontaneously cleared hepatitis C infection. CDR3 region: CASSSDRGLYNEQFF. The nucleotide sequence is TGTGCCAGCAGTTCCGACAGGGGGCTCTACAATGAGCAGTTCTTC.